These T cell receptor beta chains were read from a single sample in a study of shared clonotypes between healthy human individuals. Clones were read by immunoSEQ multiplex PCR, and TCRdb kept only the in-frame ones, dropping some. The sample has approximately 530,000 clones, 90% to 96% seen once; the top ten hold under 0.065%. The sequenced material came from naive CD4+ T cells sorted from blood. Source of these receptors: a woman in her 30s in good health. Both conserved end residues are part of each CDR3. The order of the fields is V gene, D gene, clone size, J gene, CDR3 protein, CDR3 DNA. A D gene is named only where the DNA matches it firmly. The size field is filled for only some rows; it gives once, few, many or a size class.

>TRBV5-1|-|-|TRBJ1-1
CASSLGGVNTEAFF
TGCGCCAGCAGCTTGGGCGGCGTGAACACTGAAGCTTTCTTT
>TRBV5-4|-|-|TRBJ1-1
CASSGWMNTEAFF
TGTGCCAGCAGTGGTTGGATGAACACTGAAGCTTTCTTT
>TRBV18|TRBD2|-|TRBJ2-3
CASSPTLTSGTADTQYF
TGTGCCAGCTCACCCACCCTGACTAGCGGGACCGCAGATACGCAGTATTTT
>TRBV7-2|-|-|TRBJ2-7
CASSSRDGYYEQYF
TGTGCCAGCAGTTCCCGGGACGGCTATTACGAGCAGTACTTC
>TRBV6-1|TRBD1|few|TRBJ1-2
CASRPGTDSFYGYTF
TGTGCCAGCAGACCAGGGACAGATTCCTTCTATGGCTACACCTTC
>TRBV7-6|-|-|TRBJ2-2
CASSLEGRNTGELFF
TGTGCCAGCAGCTTAGAAGGACGGAACACCGGGGAGCTGTTTTTT
>TRBV20-1|-|-|TRBJ2-7
CSANRATEQYF
TGCAGTGCTAACAGGGCAACCGAGCAGTACTTC
>TRBV18|-|-|TRBJ1-2
CASSPETTGRGGYTF
TGTGCCAGCTCACCTGAGACAACAGGGAGAGGAGGCTACACCTTC
>TRBV9|-|-|TRBJ2-5
CASSVGTLGGETQYF
TGTGCCAGCAGCGTAGGGACCCTCGGTGGGGAGACCCAGTACTTC
>TRBV18|-|-|TRBJ2-7
CASSPMGLSYEQYF
TGTGCCAGCTCACCGATGGGCCTCTCCTACGAGCAGTACTTC
>TRBV6-6|-|-|TRBJ2-7
CASSYSEARVGYEQYF
TGTGCCAGCAGTTACTCGGAGGCAAGGGTGGGGTACGAGCAGTACTTC
>TRBV5-6|-|-|TRBJ2-5
CASSLVWDIKETQYF
TGTGCCAGCAGCTTAGTGTGGGACATTAAAGAGACCCAGTACTTC
>TRBV6-1|-|-|TRBJ1-5
CASSELGGNQPQHF
TGTGCCAGCAGTGAATTGGGGGGTAATCAGCCCCAGCATTTT
>TRBV5-4|-|-|TRBJ1-2
CASSLYRVGYTF
TGTGCCAGCAGTTTGTACAGGGTTGGCTACACCTTC
>TRBV25-1|-|-|TRBJ2-5
CASSVGGGQWETQYF
TGTGCCAGCTCAGTGGGGGGCGGACAGTGGGAGACCCAGTACTTC
>TRBV2|TRBD2|once|TRBJ2-5
CASIHRLADVTKRTQYF
TGTGCCAGCATTCATCGACTAGCGGACGTTACCAAGAGAACCCAGTACTTC
>TRBV5-6|-|-|TRBJ1-2
CASSDRRNLYGYTF
TGTGCCAGCAGCGACAGGCGAAACCTCTATGGCTACACCTTC
>TRBV19|-|-|TRBJ1-5
CASSITINQPQHF
TGTGCCAGTAGTATTACCATTAATCAGCCCCAGCATTTT
>TRBV5-4|-|-|TRBJ1-2
CASSLVAGGGLGGYTF
TGTGCCAGCAGCTTGGTTGCAGGCGGGGGCCTTGGAGGCTACACCTTC
>TRBV28|TRBD1|-|TRBJ1-5
CASSHGQGNNQPQHF
TGTGCCAGCAGCCATGGACAGGGTAACAATCAGCCCCAGCATTTT
>TRBV5-1|TRBD2|-|TRBJ2-2
CASSLSAGGNTGELFF
TGCGCCAGCAGCTTGAGCGCGGGAGGCAACACCGGGGAGCTGTTTTTT
>TRBV7-2|TRBD2|-|TRBJ2-7
CASSVMPAGVSTLQGQYF
TGTGCCAGCAGTGTAATGCCAGCGGGAGTTTCAACCCTACAGGGGCAGTACTTC
>TRBV7-9|-|once|TRBJ2-7
CASSLEAGEQYF
TGTGCCAGCAGCTTAGAGGCAGGGGAGCAGTACTTC
>TRBV7-3|-|-|TRBJ2-1
CASSPADGAYNEQFF
TGTGCCAGCAGCCCGGCAGACGGTGCTTACAATGAGCAGTTCTTC
>TRBV27|-|-|TRBJ1-2
CASSLSRRLANYGYTF
TGTGCCAGCAGTTTATCTCGGCGGTTAGCTAACTATGGCTACACCTTC
>TRBV5-1|-|few|TRBJ2-3
CASSFGQSTDTQYF
TGCGCCAGCAGCTTCGGACAGAGCACAGATACGCAGTATTTT
>TRBV2|TRBD1|-|TRBJ1-4
CASSRFPGQGEKLFF
TGTGCCAGCAGTCGATTTCCGGGACAGGGGGAAAAACTGTTTTTT
>TRBV5-1|TRBD2|-|TRBJ2-7
CASSRTSGSLHEQYF
TGCGCCAGCAGTCGTACTAGCGGGAGTCTCCACGAGCAGTACTTC
>TRBV5-1|-|-|TRBJ2-3
CASSLASTDTQYF
TGCGCCAGCAGCTTGGCTAGCACAGATACGCAGTATTTT
>TRBV19|-|-|TRBJ1-1
CASSSSGVLNTEAFF
TGTGCCAGTAGTTCCTCTGGGGTATTGAACACTGAAGCTTTCTTT
>TRBV29-1|-|-|TRBJ1-1
CSVVSAPQREAFF
TGCAGCGTTGTATCGGCCCCCCAACGTGAAGCTTTCTTT
>TRBV4-1|TRBD2|once|TRBJ2-1
CASSQGSGGSYNEQFF
TGCGCCAGCAGCCAAGGATCGGGGGGCTCCTACAATGAGCAGTTCTTC
>TRBV28|-|-|TRBJ2-3
CASSFETDTQYF
TGTGCCAGCAGTTTTGAGACAGATACGCAGTATTTT
>TRBV5-1|TRBD1|-|TRBJ2-7
CASSLAAGGYEQYF
TGCGCCAGCAGCTTGGCGGCAGGGGGCTACGAGCAGTACTTC
>TRBV6-5|-|-|TRBJ2-7
CASKGRRGYEQYF
TGTGCCAGCAAGGGGCGCAGGGGCTACGAGCAGTACTTC
>TRBV28|-|-|TRBJ2-1
CACDPGSYNEQFF
TGTGCCTGCGACCCCGGATCCTACAATGAGCAGTTCTTC
>TRBV5-6|TRBD1|-|TRBJ2-7
CASSSGQGDEQYF
TGTGCCAGCAGCTCGGGACAGGGAGACGAGCAGTACTTC
>TRBV9|-|-|TRBJ1-4
CASSVRGMDEKLFF
TGTGCCAGCAGCGTTAGAGGGATGGATGAAAAACTGTTTTTT
>TRBV7-9|-|-|TRBJ2-2
CASSQGRAMTGELFF
TGTGCCAGCAGCCAGGGCCGGGCTATGACCGGGGAGCTGTTTTTT
>TRBV27|TRBD1|-|TRBJ2-7
CASSRGGQGDYEQYF
TGTGCCAGCTCAAGGGGTGGACAGGGGGACTACGAGCAGTACTTC
>TRBV4-1|-|once|TRBJ2-1
CASSQELGQDNEQFF
TGCGCCAGCAGCCAAGAACTAGGGCAAGACAATGAGCAGTTCTTC
>TRBV28|-|-|TRBJ2-7
CASSLTGRQEQYF
TGTGCCAGCAGTTTAACAGGGCGTCAGGAGCAGTACTTC
>TRBV5-1|TRBD2|-|TRBJ2-2
CASSPGTSGTGELFF
TGCGCCAGCAGCCCAGGGACTAGCGGGACCGGGGAGCTGTTTTTT
>TRBV9|-|-|TRBJ2-1
CASSAAAGYNEQFF
TGTGCCAGCAGCGCTGCGGCGGGGTACAATGAGCAGTTCTTC
>TRBV6-1|TRBD1|-|TRBJ1-6
CASTGTGSSPLHF
TGTGCCAGCACCGGGACAGGGAGTTCACCCCTCCACTTT
>TRBV29-1|-|-|TRBJ2-1
CSVELFGTNEQFF
TGCAGCGTGGAACTTTTCGGTACCAATGAGCAGTTCTTC
>TRBV5-6|TRBD2|once|TRBJ2-2
CASSVTSGANTGELFF
TGTGCCAGCAGCGTGACTAGCGGGGCGAACACCGGGGAGCTGTTTTTT
>TRBV15|-|-|TRBJ2-1
CATSRDFTLRGPEQFF
TGTGCCACCAGCAGAGATTTCACCCTCAGGGGCCCTGAGCAGTTCTTC
>TRBV6-1|-|-|TRBJ1-5
CASSEIGTHQPQHF
TGTGCCAGCAGTGAAATTGGGACCCATCAGCCCCAGCATTTT
>TRBV6-1|-|-|TRBJ2-5
CASSFTVQETQYF
TGTGCCAGCAGCTTTACGGTCCAAGAGACCCAGTACTTC
>TRBV2|TRBD1|-|TRBJ2-2
CASSEALRGQGGTGELFF
TGTGCCAGCAGTGAAGCGTTACGGGGACAGGGGGGCACCGGGGAGCTGTTTTTT
>TRBV15|TRBD2|-|TRBJ2-3
CATSRKIDGLAGDTQYF
TGTGCCACCAGCAGAAAGATCGATGGGCTAGCGGGAGATACGCAGTATTTT
>TRBV15|TRBD1|-|TRBJ1-5
CATSRVQGEKGQPQHF
TGTGCCACCAGCAGAGTCCAGGGGGAAAAAGGTCAGCCCCAGCATTTT
>TRBV28|TRBD2|-|TRBJ2-1
CASSFGLAGYNEQFF
TGTGCCAGCAGTTTTGGACTAGCGGGTTACAATGAGCAGTTCTTC
>TRBV5-8|TRBD2|-|TRBJ2-1
CASLAGGLLRQFF
TGTGCCAGCTTAGCGGGAGGGCTGCTACGGCAGTTCTTC
>TRBV18|-|-|TRBJ2-7
CASSDQGWEQYF
TGTGCCAGCTCAGACCAGGGATGGGAGCAGTACTTC
>TRBV19|TRBD1|-|TRBJ1-1
CASSPRQAGGTEAFF
TGTGCCAGTAGTCCGCGACAGGCAGGGGGCACTGAAGCTTTCTTT
>TRBV28|-|-|TRBJ1-3
CASSPHVAGAAGNTIYF
TGTGCCAGCAGCCCACATGTTGCGGGGGCGGCTGGAAACACCATATATTTT
>TRBV4-1|-|-|TRBJ2-7
CASSQDNGAVDEQYF
TGCGCCAGCAGCCAAGATAATGGGGCGGTTGACGAGCAGTACTTC
>TRBV9|TRBD2|-|TRBJ2-1
CASSVAPGSSGVNEQFF
TGTGCCAGCAGCGTAGCTCCGGGGAGTAGCGGGGTCAATGAGCAGTTCTTC